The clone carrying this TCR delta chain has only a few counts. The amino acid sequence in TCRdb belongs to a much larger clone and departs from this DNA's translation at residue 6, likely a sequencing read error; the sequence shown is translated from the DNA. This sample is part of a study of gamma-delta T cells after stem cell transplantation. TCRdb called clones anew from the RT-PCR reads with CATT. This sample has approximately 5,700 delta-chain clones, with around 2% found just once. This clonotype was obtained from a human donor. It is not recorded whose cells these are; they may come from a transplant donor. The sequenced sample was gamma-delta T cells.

The CDR3 DNA follows: TGTGCCTGTGACATCGCTACTGGGGGTCAGTACACCGATAAACTCATCTTT. It specifies CACDIATGGQYTDKLIF. This chain uses TRDV2 with TRDJ1, with 8 bases fitting TRDD3. From germline, CDR1 is GEAIGNYY and CDR2 EKD. Germline trimming cut 2 bases from V and 0 bases from J; bases unmatched to any gene: 10. The CDR3 length is 17 residues.